The 25 T cell receptor beta chains listed next were all sequenced from one sample in a study of human T cells and chemical hapten exposure. As to time point: patch test 2, 6 weeks after DPC sensitization. Regarding treatment: therapeutic diphenylcyclopropenone sensitization with weekly scalp DPC. TCRdb re-analysed the RACE reads in MiXCR, keeping a single row per CDR3 protein. Among 85,000 or so distinct CDR3 sequences listed, roughly 12% were seen once. Sample: whole blood, taken in connection with sensitization to the hapten diphenylcyclopropenone (DPC). The source is a man in his late teens or twenties with alopecia areata. Some clones in this sample may be carry-over from other donors' samples.

The sample holds many counts of this clonotype. A junction boundary mismatches the germline segment, possibly from a read error. This chain joins TRBV6-1 and TRBJ1-5; D unclear. There are 16 residues in the CDR3. Germline V gene sequence: CDR1 MNHNS, CDR2 SASEGT. CDR3 loop: CASSEVVGRLYQSQHF. Written as DNA, the CDR3 is TGTGCCAGCAGTGAAGTCGTAGGGAGGCTATATCAGTCCCAGCATTTT.

Ten or more counts support this clonotype. This chain uses TRBV6-4 with TRBJ2-2; D gene ambiguous. Germline V lookup: CDR1 MRHNA, CDR2 SNTAGT. This CDR3 has 13 residues. V was pared by 2 bases and J by 6 bases, with 7 bases between. This CDR3 is CASSDRDAGELFF. As DNA, the CDR3 is TGTGCCAGCAGTGACAGGGATGCCGGGGAGCTGTTTTTT.

Ten or more counts support this clonotype. This rearrangement joins TRBV7-3 to TRBJ2-1, with unresolved D. The V end was cut by 0 bases, the J end by 8 bases, with 14 bases between. Germline CDR1 and CDR2: SGHTA and FQGTGA. This CDR3 has 15 amino acids. The CDR3: CASSLTNVARDEQFF. The DNA of the CDR3 is TGTGCCAGCAGCTTAACGAATGTAGCCCGGGATGAGCAGTTCTTC.

Ten or more counts support this clonotype. This chain uses TRBV11-2 with TRBJ2-1, with a possible D match to TRBD2 (5 bases). This CDR3 contains 13 residues. Germline V gene lookup returns CDR1 SGHAT and CDR2 FQNNGV. V was cut by 6 bases and J by 5 bases, with 11 bases left in between. The CDR3 DNA sequence: TGTGCCAGCAGTTCGGACTGGAACAATGAGCAGTTCTTC. Protein product: CASSSDWNNEQFF.

This chain connects TRBV7-2 to TRBJ2-1; a possible D gene is TRBD2 (7 bases). The germline V and J ends were trimmed by 7 bases and 7 bases, with 14 bases remaining between them. The CDR3 spans 13 residues. Per germline, CDR1 SGHTA and CDR2 FQGNSA. In nucleotides, the CDR3 is TGTGCCAGCATTCGGGGGGCGGCTAATGAGCAGTTCTTC. Protein product: CASIRGAANEQFF.

This clonotype is labeled medium-sized. V is TRBV12-3 or TRBV12-4 and J is TRBJ2-7, with D maybe TRBD1 (5 bases). Trimming pared 6 bases from V and 4 bases from J, leaving 19 bases between. This CDR3 comprises 15 residues. This chain's CDR3 is CASSPFAGKRYEQYF. For the CDR3, the DNA is TGTGCCAGCAGCCCGTTCGCAGGGAAGCGTTACGAGCAGTACTTC.

The chain links TRBV18 to TRBJ2-3, with 8 bases matching TRBD1. The CDR3 has 17 residues. Germline CDR1 is KGHSH and CDR2 is LQKENI. Trimming cost V 4 bases and J 2 bases; bases outside gene matches: 11. The CDR3 nucleotides read TGTGCCAGCTCACTTATACCGGGACAGGTCTCCACAGATACGCAGTATTTT. Translating gives CASSLIPGQVSTDTQYF.

This clonotype has a count of ten or more. This chain links TRBV4-3 with TRBJ2-3; no clear D. V lost 0 bases and J lost 4, with 11 bases in between. This CDR3 has 15 amino acids. Germline V gene lookup returns CDR1 LGHNA and CDR2 YSLEER. The CDR3 DNA reads as TGCGCCAGCAGCCAAGACTTGGGTGGAGCAGATACGCAGTATTTT. This translates into CASSQDLGGADTQYF.

There are a few counts of this clonotype. This sequence joins TRBV5-5 and TRBJ2-1; D may correspond to TRBD1 or TRBD2 (5 bases each). Germline V CDR1 and CDR2: SGHKS, YYEKEE (reference sequence). CDR3 length: 13 amino acids. The V end was cut by 4 bases, the J end by 8 bases, with 13 bases between. This CDR3 is CASSLLRGDEQFF. The CDR3 bases are TGTGCCAGCAGCCTCCTGAGAGGGGATGAGCAGTTCTTC. The full variable domain, rest sourced from reference TRBV5-5 and TRBJ2-1, is DAGVTQSPTHLIKTRGQQVTLRCSPISGHKSVSWYQQVLGQGPQFIFQYYEKEERGRGNFPDRFSARQFPNYSSELNVNALLLGDSALYLCASSLLRGDEQFFGPGTRLTVL.

This clonotype has ten or more counts. The chain carries TRBV10-2 and TRBJ2-6; 8 bases agree with TRBD1. CDR3 length equals 22 residues. Trimming at V came to 3 bases and at J to 5 bases, leaving 24 bases not matched to a gene. The germline V gene encodes CDR1 WSHSY and CDR2 SAAADI. CDR3 in DNA: TGCGCCAGCAGTGACTCCGAGGGTGTCTGGGACAGGACCCTGAGGAGGGCCAACGTCCTGACTTTC. Translating it yields CASSDSEGVWDRTLRRANVLTF.

This clonotype was seen more than once but under ten times. V is TRBV4-3 and J is TRBJ1-5; the D gene is possibly TRBD1 (5 bases). The CDR3 spans 16 residues. Trimming left V 0 bases short and J 4 bases short, with 13 bases between. The germline V gene has CDR1 LGHNA and CDR2 YSLEER. CDR3 nucleotides: TGCGCCAGCAGCCAAGATACCGGGGGTTGGAATCAGCCCCAGCATTTT. Amino acid sequence: CASSQDTGGWNQPQHF.

The chain recombines TRBV7-2 with TRBJ2-6, with D hard to call. V was cut by 6 bases and J by 0 bases, with 12 bases left in between. The CDR3 is 16 amino acids. Germline V gene lookup returns CDR1 SGHTA and CDR2 FQGNSA. The CDR3 nucleotides are TGTGCCAGCAGTCACAATCGCGGCTCTGGGGCCAACGTCCTGACTTTC. Residues: CASSHNRGSGANVLTF.

This clonotype was seen ten or more times. For the CDR3, the DNA is TGTGCCAGCAGTTCAGGGGTGACACCCTACGAGCAGTACTTC. It is translated as CASSSGVTPYEQYF. V usage is TRBV6-6 and J usage is TRBJ2-7; the D gene is possibly TRBD1 (6 bases). The CDR3 spans 14 residues. Germline CDR1 and CDR2: MNHNY and SVGAGI (reference sequence). V was cut by 4 bases and J by 2 bases, with 12 bases left in between.

This clonotype occurred a few times. The chain recombines TRBV5-1 with TRBJ2-2; 7 bases match TRBD2. The CDR3 consists of 14 residues. The J segment lost 7 bases and the V segment lost 0 bases, leaving 3 bases of the junction unmatched. The germline CDR1 and CDR2 sequences are SGHRS and YFSETQ. CDR3 residues: CASSLERGGGELFF. In nucleotides, the CDR3 is TGCGCCAGCAGCTTGGAGCGGGGTGGCGGGGAGCTGTTTTTT. The complete variable domain, with remaining parts taken from reference TRBV5-1 and TRBJ2-2, reads KAGVTQTPRYLIKTRGQQVTLSCSPISGHRSVSWYQQTPGQGLQFLFEYFSETQRNKGNFPGRFSGRQFSNSRSEMNVSTLELGDSALYLCASSLERGGGELFFGEGSRLTVL.

The V call is TRBV11-2, the J call TRBJ2-1; D possibly corresponds to TRBD1 (6 bases). This CDR3 is 13 amino acids long. Trimming took 0 bases from V and 8 from J, leaving 8 bases between them. Germline loops: CDR1 SGHAT, CDR2 FQNNGV. The CDR3 coding sequence is TGTGCCAGCAGCTTAGACAGGGGACATGAGCAGTTCTTC. Residues: CASSLDRGHEQFF.

The chain recombines TRBV9 with TRBJ1-6; no reliable D call. Per the germline V gene, CDR1 is SGDLS and CDR2 is YYNGEE. V shed 4 bases and J shed 6 bases, with 17 bases lying between them. This CDR3 is 16 amino acids long. CDR3 in DNA: TGTGCCAGCAGCCCAGAAAGCCCAGATCCTAATTCACCCCTCCACTTT. This codes for CASSPESPDPNSPLHF.

The sample holds many counts of this clonotype. This chain uses TRBV6-1 with TRBJ1-2; no reliable D call. CDR3 length: 15 amino acids. Trimming shortened V by 7 bases and J by 5 bases, and 20 bases separated the two germline ends. Germline V gene lookup returns CDR1 MNHNS and CDR2 SASEGT. The CDR3 DNA sequence: TGTGCCAGCACGGCCAGGCCCACAGCAGGATATGGCTACACCTTC. Its protein product is CASTARPTAGYGYTF.

This clonotype was detected many times. The J gene is TRBJ2-3, the V gene TRBV7-3; D uncertain. Germline CDR1 SGHTA, CDR2 FQGTGA. This CDR3 comprises 13 residues. V was trimmed by 5 bases and J by 11 bases, leaving 17 bases between them. The CDR3 nucleotides are TGTGCCAGCAGCCCCCCCGGGTTGAGCGTGCAGTATTTT. Residues: CASSPPGLSVQYF.

This clonotype has a handful of counts. The chain carries TRBV6-2 or TRBV6-3 and TRBJ2-2; 9 bases agree with TRBD1. V shed 6 bases, J shed 4 bases, and the junction held 18 bases outside the gene matches. Germline assignment: CDR1 MNHEY and CDR2 SVGEGT. The CDR3 is made up of 19 amino acids. The CDR3 bases are TGTGCCAGCAGACCGAATACCGGGACAGGGAGGAGAATCACCGGGGAGCTGTTTTTT. Translation gives CASRPNTGTGRRITGELFF.

This clonotype was seen many times. The chain is built from TRBV28 and TRBJ1-5, with 10 bases that match TRBD1. V gave up 5 bases and J gave up 4 bases; unmatched junction bases: 11. Germline loops: CDR1 MDHEN, CDR2 SYDVKM. This CDR3 is built from 17 residues. CDR3 sequence (DNA): TGTGCCAGCAGTCCCCGGAACTGGGACAGGGGAAATCAGCCCCAGCATTTT. This gives the protein CASSPRNWDRGNQPQHF.

This clonotype was observed at least ten times. The chain employs TRBV12-3 or TRBV12-4 and TRBJ1-3; the D is unclear. Trimming took 6 bases from V and 5 from J, leaving 14 bases between them. This CDR3 contains 14 residues. The CDR3 nucleotides read TGTGCCAGCAGCGGAGACATGGACCGAAACACCATATATTTT. This translates into CASSGDMDRNTIYF.

V and J are TRBV4-2 and TRBJ1-1; no clear D gene. Trimming cost V 3 bases and J 1 base, with 9 bases left between them. The germline gives CDR1 LGHNA, CDR2 YNFKEQ. This CDR3 comprises 14 residues. This chain's CDR3 is CASSHRTGNTEAFF. DNA of the CDR3: TGTGCCAGCAGCCACAGGACGGGGAACACTGAAGCTTTCTTT.

The chain joins TRBV4-3 to TRBJ1-3; no definite D call. The CDR3 consists of 14 residues. V was cut by 0 bases and J by 4 bases, with 7 bases left in between. The germline CDR1 and CDR2 sequences are LGHNA and YSLEER. CDR3 bases: TGCGCCAGCAGCCAAGAAGAAGCCGGAAACACCATATATTTT. Translated, it gives CASSQEEAGNTIYF.

This clonotype appeared a few times. This chain links TRBV29-1 with TRBJ1-2; 8 bases match TRBD1. The CDR3 consists of 14 residues. Germline V gives CDR1 SQVTM, CDR2 ANQGSEA. The V and J ends lost 6 bases and 2 bases, in that order; junction bases with no gene match: 8. CDR3 in DNA: TGCAGCGTGAGCAGGGGGCGCGGGAACTATGGCTACACCTTC. It yields the protein CSVSRGRGNYGYTF. Variable domain in full (rest from reference TRBV29-1 and TRBJ1-2): SAVISQKPSRDICQRGTSLTIQCQVDSQVTMMFWYRQQPGQSLTLIATANQGSEATYESGFVIDKFPISRPNLTFSTLTVSNMSPEDSSIYLCSVSRGRGNYGYTFGSGTRLTVV.

The chain recombines TRBV3-1 with TRBJ1-1; D perhaps matches TRBD1 (6 bases). Germline-derived CDR1 and CDR2 are LGHDT and YNNKEL (reference sequence). This CDR3 region has 15 residues. Trimming removed 1 base from V and 4 bases from J, with 13 bases in between. CDR3 sequence (DNA): TGTGCCAGCAGCCAAGCGTCTGGGGGCGGCACTGAAGCTTTCTTT. Protein product: CASSQASGGGTEAFF.